This TCR beta chain was profiled in a study of T cell responses to AZD1222 COVID-19 vaccine. General observations from the study: No repertoire was sampled before or during the peak T cell response, only after it.

As concerns this clone: What it binds is unknown.

Generated by immunoSEQ multiplex PCR, the TCRdb table keeps only in-frame clones and is missing some. In the table there are some 100,000 clones, just under 90% of which are singletons. Sequenced material: peripheral blood, taken on day 0 of AZD1222 vaccination. The sequence derives from an adult in good health.

Here the CDR3 reads CASSIRGRVTDTQYF. For the CDR3, the DNA is TGTGCCAGTAGTATCCGGGGGCGCGTAACAGATACGCAGTATTTT. The V and J genes are TRBV19 and TRBJ2-3; D may correspond to TRBD1 or TRBD2 (6 bases each). V was trimmed by 3 bases and J by 3 bases, leaving 13 bases between them. The CDR3 covers 15 residues. Germline V gene data show CDR1 as LNHDA and CDR2 as SQIVND (reference sequence).